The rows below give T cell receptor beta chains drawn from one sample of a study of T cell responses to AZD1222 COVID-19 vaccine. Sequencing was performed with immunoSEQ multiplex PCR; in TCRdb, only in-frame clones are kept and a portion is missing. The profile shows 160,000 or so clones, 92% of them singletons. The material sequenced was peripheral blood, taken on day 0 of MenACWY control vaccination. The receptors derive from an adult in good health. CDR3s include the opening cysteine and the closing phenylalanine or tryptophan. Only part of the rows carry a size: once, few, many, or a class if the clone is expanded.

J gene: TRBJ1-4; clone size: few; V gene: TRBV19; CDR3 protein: CASRPAGGLGEKLFF
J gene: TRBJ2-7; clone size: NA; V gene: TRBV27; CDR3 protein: CASRTGGRYEQYF
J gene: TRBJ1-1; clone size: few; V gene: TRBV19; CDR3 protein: CASRRGEEANTEAFF
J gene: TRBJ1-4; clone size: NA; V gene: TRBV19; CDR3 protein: CASSATGKSELFF
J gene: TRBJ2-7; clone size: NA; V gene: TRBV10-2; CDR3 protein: CACGRERESREQYF
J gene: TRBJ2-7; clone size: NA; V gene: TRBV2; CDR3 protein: CASSGVPRTGRPTYEQYF
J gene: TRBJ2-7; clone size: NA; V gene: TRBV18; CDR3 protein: CASSPTGQGQGEQYF
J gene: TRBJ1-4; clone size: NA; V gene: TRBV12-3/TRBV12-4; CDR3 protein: CASSFRSEKLFF
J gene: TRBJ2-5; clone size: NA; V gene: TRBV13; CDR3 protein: CASSTRTSGSETQYF
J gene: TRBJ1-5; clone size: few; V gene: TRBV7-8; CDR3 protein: CASSLGDGGGNQPQHF
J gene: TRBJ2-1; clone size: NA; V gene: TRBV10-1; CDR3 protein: CASSEGLADVNEQFF
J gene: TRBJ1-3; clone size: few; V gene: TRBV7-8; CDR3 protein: CASSLTGAQAGNTIYF
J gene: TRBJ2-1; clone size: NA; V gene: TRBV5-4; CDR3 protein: CASSLERGTGMLF
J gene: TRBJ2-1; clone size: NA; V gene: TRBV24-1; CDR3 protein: CATSDPRTSPYNEQFF
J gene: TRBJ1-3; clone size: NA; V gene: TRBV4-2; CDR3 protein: CASSQGPILSGNTIYF
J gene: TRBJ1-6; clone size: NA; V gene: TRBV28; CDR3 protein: CASSRTGGSYNSPLHF
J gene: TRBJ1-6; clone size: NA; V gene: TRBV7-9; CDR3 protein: CASQSSYNSPLHF
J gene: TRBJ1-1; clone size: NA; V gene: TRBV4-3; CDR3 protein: CASSQNRWGTEAFF
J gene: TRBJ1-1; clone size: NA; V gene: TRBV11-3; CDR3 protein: CASSFSRANTEAFF
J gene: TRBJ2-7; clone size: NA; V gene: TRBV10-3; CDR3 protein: CAISEASDREGYEQYF
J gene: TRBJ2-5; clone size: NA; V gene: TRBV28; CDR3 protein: CASSLRTASQETQYF
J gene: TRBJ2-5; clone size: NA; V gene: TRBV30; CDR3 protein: CAWTDNQETQYF
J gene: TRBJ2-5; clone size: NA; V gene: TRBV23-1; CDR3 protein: CASSPSGGGAKTQYF
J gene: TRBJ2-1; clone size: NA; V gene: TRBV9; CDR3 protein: CASSVYPIPTSGSNEQFF
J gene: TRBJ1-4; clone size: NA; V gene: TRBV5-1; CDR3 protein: CASSPAVGQGVSAGVF
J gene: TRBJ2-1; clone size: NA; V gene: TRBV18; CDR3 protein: CASSRDRMGSSYNEQFF
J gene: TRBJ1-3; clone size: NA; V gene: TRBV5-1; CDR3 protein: CASSLEGTAGPNTIYF
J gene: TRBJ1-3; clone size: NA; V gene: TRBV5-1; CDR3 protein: CASSAGSASSGNTIYF
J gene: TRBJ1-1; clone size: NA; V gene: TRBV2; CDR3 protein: CASRITENTEAFF
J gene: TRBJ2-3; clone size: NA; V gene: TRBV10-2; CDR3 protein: CASSESVGGPSDTQYF
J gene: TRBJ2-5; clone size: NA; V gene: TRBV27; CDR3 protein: CASSTGTSGGETQYF
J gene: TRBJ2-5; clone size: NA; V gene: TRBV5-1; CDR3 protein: CASSLVLAGQETQYF
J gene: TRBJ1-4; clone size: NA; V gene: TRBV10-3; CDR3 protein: CAISDRTVATNEKLFF
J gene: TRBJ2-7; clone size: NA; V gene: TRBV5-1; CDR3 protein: CASSDGPSSYEQYF
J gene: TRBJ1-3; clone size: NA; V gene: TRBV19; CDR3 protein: CASERGGRNTIYF
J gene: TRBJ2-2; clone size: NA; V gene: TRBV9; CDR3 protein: CASSVESAYTGELFF
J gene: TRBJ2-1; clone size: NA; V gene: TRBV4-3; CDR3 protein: CASSQDEQRSSYNEQFF
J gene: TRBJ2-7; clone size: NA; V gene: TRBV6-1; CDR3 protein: CASSEGGLRTSGSSYEQYF
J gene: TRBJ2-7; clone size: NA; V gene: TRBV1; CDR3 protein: CTSSRRVAGGPGEQYF